These 30 T cell receptor beta chains share one sample of origin, sequenced in a study of blood T cell repertoires in COVID-19. Using immunoSEQ multiplex PCR, the repertoire was profiled, and TCRdb retains in-frame clones only, with some absent. The sample has over 130,000 clones; about four fifths are singletons. The sequenced material came from peripheral blood. The receptor source for this set is a human donor in a cohort sampled during active COVID-19.

The sample holds a few counts of this clone. The V and J genes are TRBV18 and TRBJ2-1, with 7 bases identical to TRBD1. CDR1 is KGHSH, CDR2 LQKENI, per germline. This CDR3 region has 15 residues. With V trimmed by 5 bases and J by 0 bases, 4 bases remained unmatched. The CDR3, as DNA: TGTGCCAGCTCATCGGGACAGAGCTCCTACAATGAGCAGTTCTTC. Encoded protein: CASSSGQSSYNEQFF.

J is TRBJ2-1 and V is TRBV11-2; 8 nucleotides agree with TRBD2. The CDR3 loop spans 17 amino acids. CDR1 is SGHAT and CDR2 is FQNNGV in the germline V gene. Germline trimming cut 5 bases from V and 3 bases from J; bases unmatched to any gene: 12. CDR3 nucleotide sequence: TGTGCCAGCAGCCCCATAAGCGGGGGCGGCGACTACAATGAGCAGTTCTTC. Translating gives CASSPISGGGDYNEQFF.

Written as DNA, the CDR3 is TGTGCCAGCAGCTCCCAGGGGCCAGGGGCCAACGTCCTGACTTTC. Protein sequence: CASSSQGPGANVLTF. This chain links TRBV7-3 with TRBJ2-6, with a tentative D call TRBD1 (6 bases). There are 15 residues in the CDR3. V was pared by 4 bases and J by 4 bases, with 11 bases between. The germline gives CDR1 SGHTA, CDR2 FQGTGA.

This rearrangement joins TRBV27 to TRBJ2-2; maybe TRBD1 (5 bases). V was clipped by 6 bases and J by 6 bases, with 17 bases between them. The CDR3 runs to 15 residues. Germline V lookup: CDR1 MNHEY, CDR2 SMNVEV (reference sequence). CDR3 amino acids: CASRARVSFAGELFF. Here the CDR3 DNA reads TGTGCCAGCAGGGCCAGGGTATCTTTCGCCGGGGAGCTGTTTTTT.

This sequence joins TRBV27 and TRBJ1-2; D is undetermined. In germline, CDR1 is MNHEY, CDR2 SMNVEV (reference sequence). The V gene lost 2 bases and the J gene lost 8 bases, with 21 bases spanning the gap. CDR3 length: 16 residues. CDR3 protein: CASSLHPDYIIDGYTF. CDR3 in DNA: TGTGCCAGCAGTTTACACCCGGACTATATAATTGACGGCTACACCTTC.

The V call is TRBV6-5, the J call TRBJ1-1; 7 bases are shared with TRBD1. The germline gives CDR1 MNHEY, CDR2 SVGAGI. V was pared by 5 bases and J by 1 base, with 7 bases of the junction left unmatched. The CDR3 spans 15 residues. The CDR3 here is CASSRPGTENTEAFF. CDR3 in DNA: TGTGCCAGCAGTAGACCCGGGACAGAGAACACTGAAGCTTTCTTT.

CDR3 nucleotides: TGTGCCAGCAGCGCAAGGGGACTGAGCGAGCAGTACTTC. Translated: CASSARGLSEQYF. The chain joins TRBV3-1 (or the pseudogene TRBV3-2) to TRBJ2-7; D possibly corresponds to TRBD2 (6 bases). Germline lookup yields CDR1 LGHDT and CDR2 YNNKEL (reference sequence). The CDR3 length is 13 residues. The V gene lost 5 bases and the J gene lost 6 bases, with 14 bases spanning the gap.

The chain carries TRBV29-1 and TRBJ1-1, with a weak D call TRBD1 (6 bases). V lost 6 bases and J lost 4, with 12 bases in between. Looked up from germline, CDR1 is SQVTM and CDR2 is ANQGSEA. The CDR3 consists of 12 residues. This CDR3 is CSVMTGGTEAFF. CDR3 nucleotides: TGCAGCGTAATGACAGGCGGCACTGAAGCTTTCTTT. The full variable domain, in which reference TRBV29-1 and TRBJ1-1 provide the parts outside the CDR3, is SAVISQKPSRDICQRGTSLTIQCQVDSQVTMMFWYRQQPGQSLTLIATANQGSEATYESGFVIDKFPISRPNLTFSTLTVSNMSPEDSSIYLCSVMTGGTEAFFGQGTRLTVV.

This chain links TRBV7-9 with TRBJ2-1; tentative D call: TRBD2 (5 bases). This CDR3 region has 14 residues. The germline V and J ends were trimmed by 4 bases and 5 bases, with 12 bases remaining between them. Germline CDR1 SEHNR, CDR2 FQNEAQ (reference sequence). The CDR3 here is CASSYRTGDNEQFF. The CDR3 nucleotides read TGTGCCAGCAGCTACCGGACTGGGGACAATGAGCAGTTCTTC.

The rearrangement links TRBV11-2 to TRBJ2-3, with TRBD2 matching over 13 bases. Trimming took 5 bases from V and 3 from J; bases not matched to a gene: 5. The CDR3 has 16 residues. CDR1 is SGHAT and CDR2 is FQNNGV in the germline V gene. The CDR3 region is CASSRGLAGETDTQYF. In nucleotides, the CDR3 is TGTGCCAGCAGCCGCGGACTAGCGGGAGAGACAGATACGCAGTATTTT.

The chain links TRBV28 to TRBJ1-1; weak D call: TRBD1 (6 bases). V was shortened by 2 bases and J by 6 bases, with 16 bases between the two germline ends. Per the germline V gene, CDR1 is MDHEN and CDR2 is SYDVKM. The CDR3 contains 15 residues. The CDR3 sequence: CASSLSNRDGAEAFF. Written as DNA, the CDR3 is TGTGCCAGCAGTTTAAGCAACAGGGACGGTGCTGAAGCTTTCTTT.

The chain is built from TRBV9 and TRBJ2-5; 8 bases map to TRBD2. The CDR3 runs to 16 residues. The J segment lost 5 bases and the V segment lost 4 bases, leaving 13 bases of the junction unmatched. Germline V gene data show CDR1 as SGDLS and CDR2 as YYNGEE. CDR3 amino acids: CASSPKAGDVRETQYF. In nucleotides, the CDR3 is TGTGCCAGCAGCCCTAAAGCGGGGGACGTCCGGGAGACCCAGTACTTC.

As concerns this clone: Other DNA sequences from this sample encode an identical CDR3 as well. The V gene is TRBV10-3, the J gene TRBJ1-5, with TRBD1 as a possible D gene (5 bases). V dropped 4 bases and J dropped 5 bases, with 6 bases sitting between them. Germline V gene lookup returns CDR1 ENHRY and CDR2 SYGVKD. The CDR3 totals 12 residues. The CDR3 sequence is CAISGGDQPQHF. CDR3 nucleotide sequence: TGTGCCATCAGTGGGGGGGATCAGCCCCAGCATTTT.

This chain uses TRBV18 with TRBJ1-1; D remains unclear. The ends were cut back, 2 bases at V and 0 bases at J, with 10 bases in the middle. CDR1 and CDR2 from the germline V gene are KGHSH and LQKENI. CDR3 size: 15 residues. The chain's CDR3 is CASSPGRGVNTEAFF. The DNA for the CDR3 is TGTGCCAGCTCACCAGGGAGAGGAGTGAACACTGAAGCTTTCTTT.

The V and J genes are TRBV7-8 and TRBJ1-2; 10 positions agree with TRBD1. Trimming removed 6 bases from V and 4 bases from J; junction bases left unmatched: 8. Germline CDR1 SGHVS, CDR2 FQNEAQ. The CDR3 has 15 amino acids. The CDR3 sequence is CASRSGTGDGYGYTF. CDR3 DNA: TGTGCCAGCAGGAGCGGGACAGGGGACGGCTATGGCTACACCTTC.

The CDR3 nucleotides are TGTGCCAGCAGCCTCGACAGGTCTGGAAACACCATATATTTT. Translation gives CASSLDRSGNTIYF. The chain uses TRBV5-6 and TRBJ1-3; D is perhaps TRBD1 (6 bases). Trimming stripped 4 bases from V and 1 base from J, with 9 bases between. The CDR3 loop spans 14 amino acids. Germline CDR1 reads SGHDT; CDR2 reads YYEEEE.

This clone was seen once. The genes are TRBV20-1 and TRBJ2-7; TRBD2 matches at 10 bases. This CDR3 region has 15 residues. The germline CDR1 and CDR2 sequences are DFQATT and SNEGSKA (reference sequence). With V trimmed by 3 bases and J by 4 bases, 9 bases remained unmatched. The CDR3 is CSASYSGGLRYEQYF. The CDR3 DNA follows: TGCAGTGCTAGTTATAGCGGGGGGCTACGGTACGAGCAGTACTTC.

The CDR3 reads CASSIKTPGANVLTF. The CDR3 nucleotides are TGTGCCAGTAGTATCAAGACTCCTGGGGCCAACGTCCTGACTTTC. The chain employs TRBV19 and TRBJ2-6; D not resolved. V was clipped by 3 bases and J by 2 bases, with 8 bases between them. Germline V gene lookup returns CDR1 LNHDA and CDR2 SQIVND (reference sequence). This CDR3 contains 15 residues.

The chain joins TRBV5-5 to TRBJ1-5; 10 nucleotides align to TRBD1. Germline CDR1 reads SGHKS; CDR2 reads YYEKEE (reference sequence). V shed 4 bases, J shed 2 bases, and the junction held 6 bases outside the gene matches. This CDR3 contains 16 residues. The CDR3 spells CASSGGTGAGNQPQHF. The CDR3 DNA sequence: TGTGCCAGCAGCGGGGGGACAGGGGCAGGCAATCAGCCCCAGCATTTT.

This chain joins TRBV28 and TRBJ2-7; 8 nucleotides match TRBD2. The V gene end was trimmed by 4 bases and the J gene end by 5 bases; junction bases not matched to a gene: 7. The CDR3 has 14 amino acids. Germline assignment: CDR1 MDHEN and CDR2 SYDVKM. DNA of the CDR3: TGTGCCAGCAGTTCCCCCGGGGGGGCCCACGAGCAGTACTTC. This sequence encodes CASSSPGGAHEQYF.

The chain links TRBV5-4 to TRBJ1-2; no reliable D call. Trimming took off 5 bases at V and 4 bases at J, with 18 bases between the two ends. In germline, CDR1 is SGHNT, CDR2 YYREEE (reference sequence). There are 15 residues in the CDR3. This chain's CDR3 is CASRNGGIERYGYTF. DNA for the CDR3: TGTGCCAGCAGAAATGGAGGTATCGAGCGCTATGGCTACACCTTC.

DNA for the CDR3: TGTGCCAGCACCCCGTCGGGGAAACACGAGCAGTACTTC. Translated: CASTPSGKHEQYF. This sequence joins TRBV6-5 and TRBJ2-7; D perhaps matches TRBD2 (5 bases). Germline CDR1 and CDR2: MNHEY and SVGAGI. Between the trimmed V and J ends, which lost 7 bases and 5 bases, there was a span of 15 bases. The CDR3 is 13 amino acids.

The rearrangement links TRBV25-1 to TRBJ1-3; TRBD1 is a possible D gene (5 bases). This CDR3 is built from 13 residues. V shed 4 bases and J shed 3 bases, with 7 bases lying between them. CDR1 and CDR2 (germline): MGHDK, SYGVNS. CDR3 DNA sequence: TGTGCCAGCAGTGGCGGGGGTGGAAACACCATATATTTT. It encodes CASSGGGGNTIYF. Drawing the rest from reference TRBV25-1 and TRBJ1-3, the complete variable domain is EADIYQTPRYLVIGTGKKITLECSQTMGHDKMYWYQQDPGMELHLIHYSYGVNSTEKGDLSSESTVSRIRTEHFPLTLESARPSHTSQYLCASSGGGGNTIYFGEGSWLTVV.

To note about this clone: A much bigger clone sits one base away, suggesting this may be a read error. This chain uses TRBV7-2 with TRBJ1-1, with 9 nucleotides matching TRBD1. The J segment lost 5 bases and the V segment lost 5 bases, leaving 6 bases of the junction unmatched. Looked up from germline, CDR1 is SGHTA and CDR2 is FQGNSA. This CDR3 contains 14 residues. The CDR3 sequence is CASSTGTGRTEAFF. The CDR3 bases are TGTGCCAGCAGCACCGGGACAGGGAGGACTGAAGCTTTCTTT. The variable domain in full, completed from reference TRBV7-2 and TRBJ1-1, reads GAGVSQSPSNKVTEKGKDVELRCDPISGHTALYWYRQSLGQGLEFLIYFQGNSAPDKSGLPSDRFSAERTGGSVSTLTIQRTQQEDSAVYLCASSTGTGRTEAFFGQGTRLTVV.

The chain has TRBV12-5 and TRBJ2-1; TRBD2 aligns across 7 bases. The trim removed 2 bases at V and 5 bases at J, leaving 9 bases unmatched. CDR1 is LGHNT, CDR2 FRNRAP, per germline. The CDR3 extends over 16 amino acids. The CDR3 region is CASGLPYLAVDNEQFF. CDR3 DNA: TGTGCTAGTGGTTTGCCCTACCTAGCGGTCGACAATGAGCAGTTCTTC.

The rearrangement joins TRBV20-1 to TRBJ1-4, with D maybe TRBD1 (5 bases). Germline loops: CDR1 DFQATT, CDR2 SNEGSKA (reference sequence). The CDR3 consists of 11 residues. The V gene lost 2 bases and the J gene lost 14 bases, with 12 bases spanning the gap. The CDR3: CSARQGKVLFF. The CDR3 DNA reads as TGCAGTGCTAGACAGGGAAAGGTCCTGTTTTTT.

This sequence joins TRBV10-3 and TRBJ2-7; 7 bases line up with TRBD1. V was pared by 6 bases and J by 0 bases, with 8 bases of the junction left unmatched. From germline, CDR1 is ENHRY and CDR2 SYGVKD. The CDR3 covers 15 residues. The CDR3 DNA is TGTGCCATCAGCCTTGATTGGGACAGCTCCTACGAGCAGTACTTC. It specifies CAISLDWDSSYEQYF.

V is TRBV5-5 and J is TRBJ1-3; D is unclear. The V gene lost 0 bases and the J gene lost 2 bases, with 9 bases spanning the gap. Germline-derived CDR1 and CDR2 are SGHKS and YYEKEE (reference sequence). CDR3 length: 15 residues. The CDR3 DNA reads TGTGCCAGCAGCTTGGGGCCAGGCACTGGAAACACCATATATTTT. Its protein is CASSLGPGTGNTIYF.

CDR3 sequence: CASSVETGGRQPQHF. The CDR3 DNA reads TGTGCCAGCAGTGTGGAGACAGGGGGCCGCCAGCCCCAGCATTTT. J is TRBJ1-5 and V is TRBV2; 10 nucleotides match TRBD1. The CDR3 totals 15 residues. Germline V gene data show CDR1 as SNHLY and CDR2 as FYNNEI. V dropped 4 bases and J dropped 7; count of bases not matched to a gene: 7.

The rearrangement joins TRBV3-1 (or the pseudogene TRBV3-2) to TRBJ2-5; 7 nucleotides agree with TRBD2. The V segment lost 5 bases and the J segment 5 bases; nucleotides outside the gene matches: 2. This CDR3 region has 12 residues. Germline V lookup: CDR1 LGHDT, CDR2 YNNKEL (reference sequence). CDR3 sequence reads: CASSGGGETQYF. DNA of the CDR3: TGTGCCAGCAGCGGCGGGGGTGAGACCCAGTACTTC.